The rows below give T cell receptor beta chains drawn from one sample of a study of blood T cell repertoires in COVID-19. Measured with immunoSEQ multiplex PCR; TCRdb has only the in-frame clones, and not every one. The data show approximately 98,000 clones, with 60% to 85% seen just once and around 1.9% held by the top ten. The material sequenced was peripheral blood. These TCRs come from a woman in her thirties or forties with acute or convalescent COVID-19. CDR3s include the opening cysteine and the closing phenylalanine or tryptophan. D genes are given only for firm matches. The size of a clone is reported for some rows only, either as once, few or many, or as a class for expanded clones.

v_gene	abundance	j_gene	d_gene	CDR3aa	CDR3nt
TRBV5-4	few	TRBJ2-3	-	CASSYEGGVRTDTQYF	TGTGCCAGCAGCTATGAAGGCGGGGTCAGGACAGATACGCAGTATTTT
TRBV28	once	TRBJ2-5	TRBD2	CASSPGLAGGLLTQYF	TGTGCCAGCAGTCCCGGACTAGCGGGGGGGCTTCTCACCCAGTACTTC
TRBV19	-	TRBJ1-5	TRBD1	CASSRDRGTDQPQHF	TGTGCCAGTAGCAGGGACAGGGGAACGGATCAGCCCCAGCATTTT
TRBV14	few	TRBJ2-5	-	CASSQGQVSVRETQYF	TGTGCCAGCAGCCAAGGGCAGGTTTCGGTTAGGGAGACCCAGTACTTC
TRBV5-1	-	TRBJ2-7	-	CASSQQGFLDEQYF	TGCGCCAGCAGCCAGCAGGGTTTCCTAGACGAGCAGTACTTC
TRBV6-5	once	TRBJ2-2	TRBD1	CASSRQGAGELFF	TGTGCCAGCAGTCGCCAGGGGGCCGGGGAGCTGTTTTTT
TRBV18	-	TRBJ2-5	-	CASSPIPTQGFGETQYF	TGTGCCAGCTCACCGATACCTACACAGGGATTTGGAGAGACCCAGTACTTC
TRBV24-1	-	TRBJ2-5	-	CATSDPGSSGETQYF	TGTGCCACCAGTGATCCTGGGTCCTCCGGGGAGACCCAGTACTTC
TRBV28	-	TRBJ1-4	TRBD1	CASSRTGARTNEKLFF	TGTGCCAGCAGCAGGACAGGGGCACGAACTAATGAAAAACTGTTTTTT
TRBV6-5	many	TRBJ1-1	TRBD1	CASSLQGATEAFF	TGTGCCAGCAGTTTACAGGGGGCTACTGAAGCTTTCTTT
TRBV7-9	-	TRBJ2-3	-	CASSLGTGSRTDTQYF	TGTGCCAGCAGCTTAGGTACAGGGAGCCGCACAGATACGCAGTATTTT
TRBV30	-	TRBJ1-1	-	CAWSVKGRLAEAFF	TGTGCCTGGAGTGTCAAGGGGCGACTGGCTGAAGCTTTCTTT
TRBV11-3	-	TRBJ2-1	-	CASSLDPKTVQFF	TGTGCCAGCAGCTTAGACCCTAAAACCGTACAGTTCTTC
TRBV12-5	few	TRBJ1-6	-	CASGLGGGVDSPLHF	TGTGCTAGTGGTTTGGGCGGGGGTGTGGATTCACCCCTCCACTTT
TRBV30	-	TRBJ2-3	-	CAWSVQDADTQYF	TGTGCCTGGAGTGTACAAGATGCAGATACGCAGTATTTT
TRBV2	once	TRBJ1-4	-	CASSEGDEKLFF	TGTGCCAGCAGTGAGGGAGACGAGAAACTGTTTTTT
TRBV5-1	few	TRBJ1-1	TRBD1	CASSPLARTGGMNTEAFF	TGCGCCAGCAGCCCTCTAGCCCGGACAGGCGGGATGAACACTGAAGCTTTCTTT
TRBV5-4	-	TRBJ2-4	TRBD1	CASSSSQGARDIQYF	TGTGCCAGCAGCAGTTCACAGGGGGCGCGAGACATTCAGTACTTC
TRBV4-3	-	TRBJ2-5	TRBD1	CASSQEWSKGATQYF	TGCGCCAGCAGCCAAGAATGGTCCAAGGGGGCGACCCAGTACTTC
TRBV28	few	TRBJ1-5	TRBD1	CASSDGTVLDQPQHF	TGTGCCAGCAGCGATGGGACAGTCTTAGATCAGCCCCAGCATTTT
TRBV10-1	-	TRBJ2-7	-	CASSDGGGYEQYF	TGCGCCAGCAGTGATGGTGGAGGCTACGAGCAGTACTTC
TRBV7-7	-	TRBJ2-3	TRBD2	CASSQGTSAADTQYF	TGTGCCAGCAGCCAGGGGACTAGTGCGGCAGATACGCAGTATTTT
TRBV19	few	TRBJ2-1	TRBD1	CASSRQGVDEQFF	TGTGCCAGTAGTCGACAGGGGGTGGATGAGCAGTTCTTC
TRBV19	-	TRBJ2-2	-	CASSSTGHLNTGELFF	TGTGCCAGTAGCTCTACGGGACACTTGAACACCGGGGAGCTGTTTTTT
TRBV19	-	TRBJ1-4	-	CASSGREANEKLFF	TGTGCCAGTAGTGGGAGAGAGGCTAATGAAAAACTGTTTTTT
TRBV19	-	TRBJ2-1	-	CASSRRGPDVEVKFF	TGTGCCAGTAGTAGGAGGGGGCCCGACGTTGAGGTTAAGTTCTTC
TRBV27	few	TRBJ1-5	-	CASSFERGGQPQHF	TGTGCCAGCAGTTTCGAAAGGGGAGGCCAGCCCCAGCATTTT
TRBV7-3	-	TRBJ1-3	-	CASSFGSGNTIYF	TGTGCCAGCAGCTTCGGGTCTGGAAACACCATATATTTT
TRBV3-1/TRBV3-2	-	TRBJ2-2	TRBD1	CASSQDGGTGAGELFF	TGTGCCAGCAGCCAAGATGGAGGGACAGGGGCCGGGGAGCTGTTTTTT
TRBV6-1	-	TRBJ1-4	-	CASSEEGRTHEKLFF	TGTGCCAGCAGTGAGGAGGGCAGAACCCATGAAAAACTGTTTTTT
TRBV27	-	TRBJ2-5	TRBD2	CASRLAGHQETQYF	TGTGCCAGCAGACTAGCGGGGCACCAAGAGACCCAGTACTTC
TRBV28	many	TRBJ1-4	-	CASSSRANEKLFF	TGTGCCAGCAGCTCCAGGGCTAATGAAAAACTGTTTTTT
TRBV4-2	-	TRBJ1-5	-	CASSQDSQNQPQHF	TGTGCCAGCAGCCAAGACAGTCAAAATCAGCCCCAGCATTTT
TRBV6-5	-	TRBJ2-5	-	CASMRGFLEETQYF	TGTGCCAGCATGAGGGGGTTTTTGGAAGAGACCCAGTACTTC
TRBV24-1	-	TRBJ2-5	TRBD1	CATSELTGGGETQYF	TGTGCCACCAGTGAACTCACAGGGGGCGGGGAGACCCAGTACTTC
TRBV11-1	-	TRBJ2-3	-	CASSGADTQYF	TGTGCCAGCTCGGGGGCAGATACGCAGTATTTT
TRBV3-1/TRBV3-2	few	TRBJ2-4	TRBD1	CASSPIQTGAIQYF	TGTGCCAGCAGCCCTATACAGACAGGGGCCATTCAGTACTTC
TRBV6-2/TRBV6-3	few	TRBJ1-4	TRBD1	CASSYIGGQGGEKLFF	TGTGCCAGCAGTTATATCGGGGGACAGGGTGGTGAAAAACTGTTTTTT
TRBV7-9	-	TRBJ1-6	-	CASRGGDDYNSPLHF	TGTGCCAGCCGGGGGGGGGATGACTATAATTCACCCCTCCACTTT
TRBV7-9	-	TRBJ2-1	-	CASSFLDLGDNEQFF	TGTGCCAGCAGCTTTTTAGACTTAGGGGACAATGAGCAGTTCTTC
TRBV19	-	TRBJ2-7	-	CASSTLTPGSYEQYF	TGTGCCAGTAGTACCCTGACACCTGGCTCCTACGAGCAGTACTTC
TRBV7-2	-	TRBJ1-6	-	CASRQGRNNSPLHF	TGTGCCAGTCGGCAGGGCAGGAATAATTCACCCCTCCACTTT
TRBV5-1	-	TRBJ2-3	TRBD2	CASSYSPAGVTDTQYF	TGCGCCAGCAGCTATTCCCCAGCGGGGGTTACAGATACGCAGTATTTT
TRBV10-3	-	TRBJ2-3	TRBD1	CAITMGQSTDTQYF	TGTGCCATCACCATGGGACAGAGCACAGATACGCAGTATTTT
TRBV29-1	-	TRBJ1-1	TRBD1	CSVYVFGQGTLWNTEAFF	TGCAGCGTTTACGTGTTTGGACAGGGGACCCTTTGGAACACTGAAGCTTTCTTT
TRBV7-9	-	TRBJ1-1	TRBD1	CASSPGGGEAFF	TGTGCCAGCAGCCCAGGGGGTGGTGAAGCTTTCTTT
TRBV28	-	TRBJ2-7	-	CASRALAVVRASNEQYF	TGTGCCAGCAGGGCTTTAGCGGTAGTGCGCGCTTCCAACGAGCAGTACTTC
TRBV7-9	-	TRBJ1-1	-	CASSLQHTEAFF	TGTGCCAGCAGCCTACAGCACACTGAAGCTTTCTTT
TRBV19	few	TRBJ1-4	-	CASKKGTNEKLFF	TGTGCCAGTAAGAAGGGGACTAATGAAAAACTGTTTTTT
TRBV3-1/TRBV3-2	-	TRBJ1-6	-	CASSLSGGRANVPLHF	TGTGCCAGCAGCCTAAGCGGCGGCAGAGCGAATGTGCCCCTCCACTTT
TRBV11-3	-	TRBJ2-1	TRBD2	CASSPTSGLAEQFF	TGTGCCAGCAGCCCAACTAGCGGGCTGGCCGAGCAGTTCTTC
TRBV7-3	once	TRBJ2-3	-	CASSLSRSSDTQYF	TGTGCCAGCAGCTTAAGCAGATCTTCAGATACGCAGTATTTT
TRBV5-1	-	TRBJ1-1	TRBD1	CASSLGQGAEAFF	TGCGCCAGCAGCCTAGGACAGGGGGCTGAAGCTTTCTTT
TRBV28	few	TRBJ1-4	-	CASVGNSYNEKLFF	TGTGCCAGCGTGGGCAACAGCTATAATGAAAAACTGTTTTTT
TRBV5-4	-	TRBJ2-7	TRBD1	CASSPGGQSYEQYF	TGTGCCAGCAGCCCAGGGGGACAGTCCTACGAGCAGTACTTC
TRBV11-2	-	TRBJ1-2	-	CASSLVAGVWGYTF	TGTGCCAGCAGCTTAGTAGCGGGAGTCTGGGGCTACACCTTC
TRBV30	-	TRBJ1-5	-	CAWTVPGQPQHF	TGTGCCTGGACAGTTCCGGGGCAGCCCCAGCATTTT